The next 25 T cell receptor beta chains were all read from a single sample in a study of T cell responses to AZD1222 COVID-19 vaccine. Data came from immunoSEQ multiplex PCR; TCRdb stores just in-frame clones and leaves some out. The sample yields about 170,000 clones, 80% to 95% seen once. The sample here was peripheral blood, taken on day 0 of AZD1222 vaccination. Source of these receptors: an adult in good health.

This sequence joins TRBV28 and TRBJ1-5; D gene ambiguous. The CDR3 totals 15 residues. The V gene lost 2 bases and the J gene lost 7 bases, with 15 bases spanning the gap. CDR1 is MDHEN, CDR2 SYDVKM, per germline. The CDR3 loop reads CASSLGIIGIQPQHF. CDR3 DNA sequence: TGTGCCAGCAGTTTAGGCATTATCGGGATCCAGCCCCAGCATTTT. Drawing the rest from reference TRBV28 and TRBJ1-5, the complete variable domain is DVKVTQSSRYLVKRTGEKVFLECVQDMDHENMFWYRQDPGLGLRLIYFSYDVKMKEKGDIPEGYSVSREKKERFSLILESASTNQTSMYLCASSLGIIGIQPQHFGDGTRLSIL.

The rearrangement uses TRBV5-8 and TRBJ1-1; D is uncertain. The V gene lost 0 bases and the J gene lost 5 bases, with 14 bases spanning the gap. This CDR3 contains 15 residues. In germline, CDR1 is SGHTS, CDR2 YDEGEE. DNA for the CDR3: TGTGCCAGCAGCTTGGCCGTGGTGGGATTTACTGAAGCTTTCTTT. Encoded protein: CASSLAVVGFTEAFF.

V gene TRBV7-2 combines with J gene TRBJ1-2, with TRBD1 matching 8 bases. The trim removed 1 base at V and 8 bases at J, leaving 6 bases unmatched. Germline V gene sequence: CDR1 SGHTA, CDR2 FQGNSA. This CDR3 is 14 amino acids long. The CDR3 sequence is CASSLGPGGVGYTF. In nucleotides, the CDR3 is TGTGCCAGCAGCTTAGGTCCAGGGGGCGTAGGCTACACCTTC.

The J gene is TRBJ1-3, the V gene TRBV6-5; no clear D. This CDR3 has 13 residues. V was trimmed by 7 bases and J by 0 bases, leaving 7 bases between them. CDR1 and CDR2 from the germline V gene are MNHEY and SVGAGI. The CDR3 sequence is CASKTYSGNTIYF. The CDR3 DNA reads as TGTGCCAGCAAGACGTACTCTGGAAACACCATATATTTT.

This chain links TRBV9 with TRBJ1-2; D is possibly TRBD1 (5 bases). Germline V gene data show CDR1 as SGDLS and CDR2 as YYNGEE. The CDR3 is made up of 14 amino acids. Between the trimmed V and J ends, which lost 3 bases and 4 bases, there was a span of 13 bases. CDR3 nucleotides: TGTGCCAGCAGCGGTGGACACCCGACCTATGGCTACACCTTC. Translating it yields CASSGGHPTYGYTF. The full variable domain, in which reference TRBV9 and TRBJ1-2 provide the parts outside the CDR3, is DSGVTQTPKHLITATGQRVTLRCSPRSGDLSVYWYQQSLDQGLQFLIQYYNGEERAKGNILERFSAQQFPDLHSELNLSSLELGDSALYFCASSGGHPTYGYTFGSGTRLTVV.

The chain employs TRBV6-1 and TRBJ2-2, with no clear D. V was trimmed by 3 bases and J by 5 bases, leaving 13 bases between them. The V gene's germline CDR1 is MNHNS and CDR2 SASEGT. This CDR3 contains 15 residues. The CDR3 region has the DNA TGTGCCAGCAGTGATTCTAGAAAAGGTACCGGGGAGCTGTTTTTT. Amino acids: CASSDSRKGTGELFF.

CDR3 loop: CASSQGILRQSSYNSPLHF. DNA of the CDR3: TGCGCCAGCAGCCAAGGGATTCTCAGACAAAGCTCCTATAATTCACCCCTCCACTTT. The V and J genes are TRBV4-1 and TRBJ1-6; the D is unclear. From germline, CDR1 is MGHRA and CDR2 YSYEKL. The length of the CDR3 is 19 residues. Trimming took off 1 base at V and 0 bases at J, with 16 bases between the two ends.

This clone was seen just once. V gene TRBV18 combines with J gene TRBJ2-1; the D call may be TRBD1 or TRBD2 (5 bases each). The V gene's germline CDR1 is KGHSH and CDR2 LQKENI. CDR3 length equals 12 residues. V was shortened by 3 bases and J by 10 bases, with 10 bases between the two germline ends. CDR3 in amino acids: CASSPRGVEQFF. The CDR3 region has the DNA TGTGCCAGCTCACCCCGAGGGGTCGAGCAGTTCTTC.

The rearrangement links TRBV18 to TRBJ2-1; D not resolved. V lost 4 bases to trimming and J lost 0 bases, with 16 bases between them. Germline V gene sequence: CDR1 KGHSH, CDR2 LQKENI. The CDR3 has 17 residues. The CDR3 reads CASSRSVSGGSYNEQFF. The CDR3 nucleotides read TGTGCCAGCTCACGGTCTGTATCGGGTGGCTCCTACAATGAGCAGTTCTTC.

The genes are TRBV6-2 or TRBV6-3 and TRBJ2-7; TRBD2 matches 8 bases. Germline CDR1 and CDR2: MNHEY and SVGEGT. The J segment lost 2 bases and the V segment lost 4 bases, leaving 4 bases of the junction unmatched. CDR3 length: 14 residues. CDR3 sequence reads: CASSLAGRPYEQYF. CDR3 nucleotide sequence: TGTGCCAGCAGTTTAGCGGGGAGGCCCTACGAGCAGTACTTC.

This rearrangement joins TRBV5-1 to TRBJ2-1, with 11 bases lining up with TRBD2. This CDR3 contains 16 residues. Trimming took 2 bases from V and 2 from J; bases not matched to a gene: 3. Germline V gene sequence: CDR1 SGHRS, CDR2 YFSETQ. The CDR3, as DNA: TGCGCCAGCAGCTTAGGGACTAGCGGAGCCTACAATGAGCAGTTCTTC. Protein: CASSLGTSGAYNEQFF.

The chain links TRBV18 to TRBJ2-5; the D gene is possibly TRBD2 (6 bases). The V end was cut by 5 bases, the J end by 1 base, with 14 bases between. This CDR3 has 15 amino acids. Germline CDR1 and CDR2: KGHSH and LQKENI. CDR3 sequence: CASSAGSVGQETQYF. CDR3 nucleotide sequence: TGTGCCAGCTCAGCCGGGAGTGTTGGCCAAGAGACCCAGTACTTC. Full variable domain (remainder filled in from reference TRBV18 and TRBJ2-5): NAGVMQNPRHLVRRRGQEARLRCSPMKGHSHVYWYRQLPEEGLKFMVYLQKENIIDESGMPKERFSAEFPKEGPSILRIQQVVRGDSAAYFCASSAGSVGQETQYFGPGTRLLVL.

V usage is TRBV6-5 and J usage is TRBJ2-7, with TRBD2 identical over 11 bases. The J segment lost 3 bases and the V segment lost 6 bases, leaving 7 bases of the junction unmatched. The CDR3 has 15 residues. Germline CDR1 reads MNHEY; CDR2 reads SVGAGI. This chain's CDR3 is CASSLETSGVYEQYF. The CDR3 DNA sequence: TGTGCCAGCAGCCTGGAGACTAGCGGGGTCTACGAGCAGTACTTC.

The V gene is TRBV30, the J gene TRBJ1-5; D is undetermined. The germline gives CDR1 GTSNPN, CDR2 SVGIG (reference sequence). V lost 1 base and J 6 bases, leaving 13 bases between the germline ends. This CDR3 is 14 amino acids long. Here the CDR3 reads CAWSGPGAGQPQHF. Here the CDR3 DNA reads TGTGCCTGGAGTGGCCCCGGCGCGGGTCAGCCCCAGCATTTT.

This sequence joins TRBV20-1 and TRBJ2-7, with D possibly being TRBD2 (6 bases). Trimming pared 3 bases from V and 4 bases from J, leaving 19 bases between. The CDR3 runs to 15 residues. The germline CDR1 and CDR2 sequences are DFQATT and SNEGSKA (reference sequence). CDR3 nucleotides: TGCAGTGCTAGTCTTCCACGAGGGACTGCGTACGAGCAGTACTTC. Amino acids: CSASLPRGTAYEQYF.

This clone was picked up one time. This sequence joins TRBV9 and TRBJ2-5, with D uncertain. Germline CDR1 SGDLS, CDR2 YYNGEE. V lost 3 bases to trimming and J lost 1 base, with 7 bases between them. The CDR3 consists of 13 residues. This CDR3 is CASSGTGQETQYF. The CDR3 DNA sequence: TGTGCCAGCAGCGGGACGGGCCAAGAGACCCAGTACTTC.

A note on this clone: Other DNA sequences from this sample encode an identical CDR3 as well. The genes are TRBV19 and TRBJ1-5; D not certain. Germline lookup yields CDR1 LNHDA and CDR2 SQIVND (reference sequence). The CDR3 length is 13 residues. Trimming took 4 bases from V and 7 from J, leaving 11 bases between them. DNA of the CDR3: TGTGCCAGTAGTAGCCGGGTTGGGCAGCCCCAGCATTTT. Protein product: CASSSRVGQPQHF.

The genes are TRBV7-9 and TRBJ2-6, with 11 bases matching TRBD2. Trimming removed 2 bases from V and 0 bases from J; junction bases left unmatched: 6. In germline, CDR1 is SEHNR, CDR2 FQNEAQ (reference sequence). CDR3 length: 19 residues. This CDR3 reads CASSLSLAGGRSGANVLTF. In DNA, the CDR3 is TGTGCCAGCAGCTTAAGCCTAGCGGGGGGTCGCTCTGGGGCCAACGTCCTGACTTTC.

CDR3 bases: TGTGCCAGCAGCCTCACGTCCGGGACAGGGGGAAACACCATATATTTT. Translation: CASSLTSGTGGNTIYF. The genes are TRBV5-4 and TRBJ1-3; TRBD1 aligns across 9 bases. CDR3 length equals 16 residues. With V trimmed by 4 bases and J by 4 bases, 9 bases remained unmatched. The germline CDR1 and CDR2 sequences are SGHNT and YYREEE (reference sequence).

This rearrangement joins TRBV6-4 to TRBJ2-5; maybe TRBD2 (5 bases). The CDR3 is 16 amino acids. CDR1 and CDR2 (germline): MRHNA, SNTAGT. Trimming shortened V by 1 base and J by 1 base, and 13 bases separated the two germline ends. The CDR3 sequence: CASSDLEGGLQETQYF. DNA of the CDR3: TGTGCCAGCAGTGACTTGGAAGGCGGGCTCCAAGAGACCCAGTACTTC.

This clone was seen a single time. The sample holds other DNA sequences that translate to the same CDR3. V usage is TRBV14 and J usage is TRBJ1-3; D unclear. Germline V lookup: CDR1 SGHDN, CDR2 FVKESK. Trimming cost V 5 bases and J 0 bases, with 8 bases left between them. The CDR3 spans 14 residues. The DNA of the CDR3 is TGTGCCAGCAGCAGAGGGTCCTCTGGAAACACCATATATTTT. This gives the protein CASSRGSSGNTIYF.

This chain links TRBV19 with TRBJ1-3; unclear D gene. V shed 4 bases and J shed 0 bases, with 10 bases lying between them. The CDR3 contains 15 residues. Looked up from germline, CDR1 is LNHDA and CDR2 is SQIVND (reference sequence). The CDR3 coding sequence is TGTGCCAGTAGTAGTCCCAGACTCTCTGGAAACACCATATATTTT. Translating it yields CASSSPRLSGNTIYF.

This chain connects TRBV28 to TRBJ1-6; 11 nucleotides match TRBD1. The junction had 2 bases not matched to a gene; V was cut back by 0 bases and J by 10 bases. This CDR3 has 15 amino acids. From germline, CDR1 is MDHEN and CDR2 SYDVKM. The CDR3 here is CASSLWDRGPSPLHF. CDR3 bases: TGTGCCAGCAGTTTATGGGACAGGGGGCCCTCACCCCTCCACTTT.

The chain carries TRBV6-6 and TRBJ2-1; D is possibly TRBD1 (6 bases). The length of the CDR3 is 16 residues. Trimming took 4 bases from V and 7 from J, leaving 20 bases between them. The germline gives CDR1 MNHNY, CDR2 SVGAGI (reference sequence). As DNA, the CDR3 is TGTGCCAGCAGTTCCCCCGGGACAAGGCGAATAAATGAGCAGTTCTTC. Translated, it gives CASSSPGTRRINEQFF.

The V call is TRBV13, the J call TRBJ2-7; 7 bases match TRBD2. Trimming took 0 bases from V and 4 from J; bases not matched to a gene: 6. Germline CDR1 reads PRHDT; CDR2 reads FYEKMQ (reference sequence). This CDR3 contains 15 residues. The DNA for the CDR3 is TGTGCCAGCAGCTTAGGGGGCGGGAGTGGATACGAGCAGTACTTC. This encodes CASSLGGGSGYEQYF.